This T cell receptor (beta chain) was identified in a study of regulatory T cells in long-lasting Graves disease. The germline CDR1 and CDR2 sequences are KGHSH and LQKENI. The CDR3 totals 16 residues. The V gene end was trimmed by 2 bases and the J gene end by 4 bases; junction bases not matched to a gene: 8. Time point: persistent/refractory GD, antithyroid drugs over 5 years with positive TRAb. The TCR library was prepared using RNA isolated from PBMCs. Arm-PCR with iRepertoire HTBI primers amplified the CDR3 regions for these TCR beta libraries. TCRdb passed the multiplex PCR reads through MiXCR, listing each CDR3 protein once. This repertoire shows 400,000 to 500,000 distinct CDR3 sequences, 20% to 25% found once; its top ten account for 10% to 15%.

This specimen was peripheral blood mononuclear cells (PBMCs), taken when the disease was refractory, from a patient treated with antithyroid drugs. This sequence originates from a female donor with Graves disease. The chain has TRBV18 and TRBJ2-5, with 9 positions matching TRBD1. Written as DNA, the CDR3 is TGTGCCAGCTCACCATTCCGGGACAGGGAGAGAGAGACCCAGTACTTC. Translated, it gives CASSPFRDRERETQYF.